One T cell receptor (beta chain) is described in this entry. As yet, its antigen is unknown. This sample stems from a study of response to subunit inactivated influenza vaccine. Whole-study results and caveats: That few new T cells are recruited by each seasonal influenza vaccination was the authors' suggestion.

With V trimmed by 2 bases and J by 4 bases, 10 bases remained unmatched. Germline-derived CDR1 and CDR2 are SGHRS and YFSETQ. The CDR3 runs to 17 residues. Each CDR3 protein is one row after TCRdb ran MiXCR on the RT-PCR reads. The sample lists 530,000 or so distinct CDR3 sequences, 12% seen once, with 10% to 13% in the top ten. The J gene is TRBJ2-1, the V gene TRBV5-1; 9 nucleotides align to TRBD2. Sequencing used PBMCs from blood, obtained on the day of vaccination. This receptor was identified in a man over 45 who received an inactivated influenza vaccine. The CDR3 DNA sequence: TGCGCCAGCAGCTTAGGTGGCGGGAGGGCCTTTTACAATGAGCAGTTCTTC. Translated: CASSLGGGRAFYNEQFF.